The TCR beta chain under discussion was sequenced for a study of blood T cells in healthy people across ages (dated by TCRdb to between 2014 and 2017). Some background on the complete study: Template switching captured roughly one uniquely barcoded TCR beta cDNA molecule per two T cells in model experiments. The donors were split into four age groups: young (average 16 years), middle-aged (more than 35), aged (approximately 60) and long-lived (about 82). To track age-related changes in TCR beta repertoire diversity, the study relied on deep sequencing normalized with unique cDNA molecular identifiers. To avoid experimental bias, donors of different ages were distributed randomly across sequencing lanes. The study analyzed two additional independent replicas of 1 million unique cDNA reads from the same blood draw for two donors, one aged 18 to 29 and one aged 80 or older. Overall study results and their limits: There was a strong correlation between observed TCR beta diversity and the percentage of naive T cells measured by flow cytometry. Observed TCR beta diversity per million T cells fell roughly linearly with age, and a significant reduction was already apparent by age roughly 41. Because profiling used bulk unsorted PBMCs, naive and antigen-experienced compartments could not be compared conclusively. Because donor CMV infection status was unknown, age-related changes in expanded clonotypes were potentially confounded. The long-lived group showed more naive CD4+ T cells, fewer expanded clones and increased TCR diversity than the aged group, suggesting age selection. Estimates of total diversity from one million sequenced T cells were regarded as lower bounds and underestimates.

This clonotype appeared a single time. Its antigen target is currently unknown. Per-base qualities were not stored, and no clone one base away is much larger. A lone read gives weak evidence. Systemically healthy Caucasian individuals from Russia, 35 to 50 in total and aged about 6 to 95 years, were included as donors. Each donor gave around 9.9 milliliters of peripheral blood, collected into EDTA-treated Vacutainer tubes. PBMCs were isolated by Ficoll-Paque density-gradient centrifugation, with at least 7 million obtained per sample. Total RNA, at least 5.5 micrograms per sample, was extracted from PBMCs with Trizol reagent. Naive CD45RAhigh/CD27high T cell percentages were measured by flow cytometry on a PBMC aliquot from every donor. To prepare the library, 5' RACE was applied. The data were produced on an Illumina HiSeq 2500. A second roughly 7 to 12 cycle PCR used a sample-barcoded 5' primer and a J-beta primer mix. A template-switch 5' adaptor carrying 12 random nucleotides introduced a unique molecular identifier onto each TCR beta cDNA molecule. Each sample yielded at least 2.5 million CDR3-containing paired-end reads. First-strand cDNA synthesis was performed from all RNA using the Mint cDNA synthesis kit, with priming by a TRBC-specific oligonucleotide. After uracil-DNA glycosylase treatment, a first 18-cycle PCR used universal primers M1SS and BC2_uni_R on all cDNA. On the authors' methods: Each sample was normalized by randomly selecting 1 million high-quality reads, each carrying a distinct molecular identifier. Instead of being binned into consensus sequences, reads that shared molecular identifiers were thrown out. MiTCR, set to a Q25 quality threshold and the strictest error-elimination algorithm, was used for CDR3 identification, clonotype clustering and error correction. A nonparametric unseen species model using Euler transformation provided a lower-bound estimate of total TCR beta diversity. TCRdb reprocessed the public reads (quality trimming at Q25 with fastp, clone calling with MiXCR) and kept in-frame beta chains. A single entry per CDR3 protein holds the most common genes and DNA from its merged rows. TCRdb's processing, not the authors' own work, is the source of the V and J calls. Present in this sample are about 780,000 distinct CDR3 sequences, roughly 46% of which were seen just once. Over 15% of the sample rests with the top ten.

Including cysteine and phenylalanine, the CDR3 has 15 amino acids. CDR3 DNA only is kept here, 45 bases in frame from base 1. CDR1 and CDR2 were assigned from the germline V gene as SGHDN and FVKESK. The germline V end is reduced by 5 bases and the J end by 5 bases; junction bases left unmatched: 10. The receptor was derived from an elderly man in good health. Material: blood. The chain was built from TRBV14 and TRBJ2-7, with 9 bases in between that match TRBD1. The DNA sequence reads TGTGCCAGCAGCAGACCCGGGACAGGGATCCACGAGCAGTACTTC. Its amino acids are CASSRPGTGIHEQYF.